These T cell receptor beta chains were read from a single sample in a study of T cell responses to AZD1222 COVID-19 vaccine. Assay used: immunoSEQ multiplex PCR; TCRdb lists only in-frame clones, some missing. Of some 200,000 clones listed, roughly 91% were seen once; the top ten hold 1%. Sequencing was performed on peripheral blood, taken on day 0 of MenACWY control vaccination. The receptors come from an adult in good health. Each CDR3 is given with its conserved first and last residue. A D gene is named only where the DNA matches it firmly. Not every row has a clone size; where given, it reads once, few, many or a size class.

d_gene | abundance | j_gene | v_gene | CDR3nt | CDR3aa
TRBD1 | . | TRBJ1-1 | TRBV2 | TGTGCCAGCAGTGCGGACAGGGTACCCACTGAAGCTTTCTTT | CASSADRVPTEAFF
TRBD1 | . | TRBJ1-5 | TRBV6-5 | TGTGCCAGCAGTAACGAGGGGGCGCGGAATCAGCCCCAGCATTTT | CASSNEGARNQPQHF
. | . | TRBJ2-7 | TRBV28 | TGTGCCAGCAGAGAAACAGGGCTGTACGAGCAGTACTTC | CASRETGLYEQYF
TRBD1 | . | TRBJ2-2 | TRBV6-5 | TGTGCCAGCAGCTGGACAGGGAGGTCAGCCGGGGAGCTGTTTTTT | CASSWTGRSAGELFF
. | . | TRBJ1-2 | TRBV5-5 | TGTGCCAGCAGCTTCGAGGCTTATGGCTACACCTTC | CASSFEAYGYTF
. | . | TRBJ2-7 | TRBV12-3/TRBV12-4 | TGTGCCAGCAGTCCTACACAGGACTACGAGCAGTACTTC | CASSPTQDYEQYF
TRBD1 | . | TRBJ1-5 | TRBV5-3 | TGTGCCAGAAGCTTCCCCGTTAAGGAGGGGGCACAGAATCAGCCCCAGCATTTT | CARSFPVKEGAQNQPQHF
TRBD1 | once | TRBJ1-2 | TRBV6-5 | TGTGCCAGCAGTTACTTACAGGGGGCCGCTAACTATGGCTACACCTTC | CASSYLQGAANYGYTF
. | . | TRBJ1-2 | TRBV7-2 | TGTGCCAGCAGCTTAGATCTGGGAGGCGGCTACACCTTC | CASSLDLGGGYTF
. | . | TRBJ1-2 | TRBV6-6 | TGTGCCAGCAGCCTCGGGAGAGGGGGAACTTATGGCTACACCTTC | CASSLGRGGTYGYTF
. | . | TRBJ1-3 | TRBV7-2 | TGTGCCAGCGGAATGCAGAGGGGGACTGGAAACACCATATATTTT | CASGMQRGTGNTIYF
. | . | TRBJ1-2 | TRBV28 | TGTGCCAGCGGCGAGACAGCCCATGGCTACACCTTC | CASGETAHGYTF
TRBD1 | . | TRBJ1-4 | TRBV7-8 | TGTGCCAGCAGCTTAAAACCCGGGACAGGGGATGAAAAACTGTTTTTT | CASSLKPGTGDEKLFF
. | . | TRBJ1-1 | TRBV6-5 | TGTGCCAGCAGTTCCGCGGGGGTCGAGGGTCCTGAAGCTTTCTTT | CASSSAGVEGPEAFF
. | once | TRBJ2-1 | TRBV2 | TGTGCCAGCAGTCCGACCAGGGGTTACAATGAGCAGTTCTTC | CASSPTRGYNEQFF
. | . | TRBJ1-5 | TRBV6-5 | TGTGCCAGCAGGGGGACACTCTATCAGCCCCAGCATTTT | CASRGTLYQPQHF
TRBD1 | . | TRBJ1-1 | TRBV6-5 | TGTGCCAGCAGATCGGGACAGCTGAACACTGAAGCTTTCTTT | CASRSGQLNTEAFF
. | . | TRBJ1-2 | TRBV5-1 | TGCGCCAGCAGCCAGGGACAAGGAGGCGGCTACACCTTC | CASSQGQGGGYTF
. | . | TRBJ2-7 | TRBV28 | TGTGCCAGCATCTCCCTCCGGGGGTTCTACGAGCAGTACTTC | CASISLRGFYEQYF
. | . | TRBJ2-1 | TRBV4-2 | TGTGCCAGCAGCCAAGAGTCCTTACGACGTGAGCAGTTCTTC | CASSQESLRREQFF
. | . | TRBJ1-1 | TRBV19 | TGTGCCAGTAGTATCGGGGGGGCTATTATGAACACTGAAGCTTTCTTT | CASSIGGAIMNTEAFF
. | . | TRBJ2-1 | TRBV7-2 | TGTGCCAGCAGCTTAGGTGGCGGGAACAGCCGACGGGAGCAGTTCTTC | CASSLGGGNSRREQFF
TRBD1 | . | TRBJ2-7 | TRBV10-2 | TGCGCCAGCAGTGAGGGACAGGGGCTGGCAGAGCAGTACTTC | CASSEGQGLAEQYF
. | . | TRBJ1-5 | TRBV28 | TGTGCCAGCATCGAGGGGAATCAGCCCCAGCATTTT | CASIEGNQPQHF
. | . | TRBJ1-6 | TRBV19 | TGTGCCACAGGGGACATGGCGAATTCACCCCTCCACTTT | CATGDMANSPLHF
. | . | TRBJ1-2 | TRBV3-1/TRBV3-2 | TGTGCCAGCAGCCAAGTTACAGGGAGAGATGGCTACACCTTC | CASSQVTGRDGYTF
. | . | TRBJ1-2 | TRBV6-2/TRBV6-3 | TGTGCCAGCAGTTACTCTACAGTGGTTGGCTACACCTTC | CASSYSTVVGYTF
. | . | TRBJ1-4 | TRBV30 | TGTGCCTGGAGTCCAGTTACAACTAATGAAAAACTGTTTTTT | CAWSPVTTNEKLFF
. | . | TRBJ2-3 | TRBV27 | TGTGCCAGCTTGCCGCGGGCGACGGGGAGGACAGATACGCAGTATTTT | CASLPRATGRTDTQYF
. | . | TRBJ1-1 | TRBV6-5 | TGTGCCAGCAGCCCCCGGAGGGGTGGGACTGAAGCTTTCTTT | CASSPRRGGTEAFF
. | . | TRBJ1-5 | TRBV9 | TGTGCCAGCAGCTCACCAGATGGGGGTGGGAATCAGCCCCAGCATTTT | CASSSPDGGGNQPQHF
TRBD1 | . | TRBJ2-3 | TRBV25-1 | TGTGCCAGCAGTTCCCCAGGGGGCCGGGCAGATACGCAGTATTTT | CASSSPGGRADTQYF
. | . | TRBJ2-7 | TRBV7-2 | TGTGCCAGCAGCTTAAGTTCGGACACCTACGAGCAGTACTTC | CASSLSSDTYEQYF
. | . | TRBJ2-5 | TRBV5-6 | TGTGCCAGCAGCTTACGTGGGGGAGAGGGGGAGACCCAGTACTTC | CASSLRGGEGETQYF